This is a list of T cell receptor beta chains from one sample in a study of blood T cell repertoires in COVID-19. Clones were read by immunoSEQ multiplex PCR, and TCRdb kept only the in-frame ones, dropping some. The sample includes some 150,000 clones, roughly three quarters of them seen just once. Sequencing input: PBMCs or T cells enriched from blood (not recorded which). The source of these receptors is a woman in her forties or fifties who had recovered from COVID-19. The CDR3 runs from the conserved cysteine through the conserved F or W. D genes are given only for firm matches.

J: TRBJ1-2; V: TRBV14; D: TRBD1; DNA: TGTGCCAGCAGCCTAGAGGGACAGGGGCCCTATGGCTACACCTTC; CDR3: CASSLEGQGPYGYTF
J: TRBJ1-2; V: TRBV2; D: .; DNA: TGTGCCAGCAGTGGAGAATTAACGAACTATGGCTACACCTTC; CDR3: CASSGELTNYGYTF
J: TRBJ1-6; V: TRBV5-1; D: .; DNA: TGCGCCAGCAGCTTGGGACAGGATTATTCACCCCTCCACTTT; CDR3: CASSLGQDYSPLHF
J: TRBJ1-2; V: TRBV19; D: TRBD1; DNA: TGTGCCAGTAGTACTCACAGGGGGCACAACTATGGCTACACCTTC; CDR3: CASSTHRGHNYGYTF
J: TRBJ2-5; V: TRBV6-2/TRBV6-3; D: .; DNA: TGTGCCAGCAGTTACGGCATTGGGGGCATGGAGACCCAGTACTTC; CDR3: CASSYGIGGMETQYF
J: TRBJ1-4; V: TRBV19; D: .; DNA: TGTGCCAGTAGGGAGGGCAGTGAAAAACTGTTTTTT; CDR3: CASREGSEKLFF
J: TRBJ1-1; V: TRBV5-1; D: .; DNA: TGCGCCAGCAGCTTGACATCAGGGTTGCGCACTGAAGCTTTCTTT; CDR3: CASSLTSGLRTEAFF
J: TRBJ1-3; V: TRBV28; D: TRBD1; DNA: TGTGCCAGCAGTTTATGGGCGGGACAGGGTGAAAACACCATATATTTT; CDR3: CASSLWAGQGENTIYF
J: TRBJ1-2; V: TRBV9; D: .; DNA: TGTGCCAGCAGCGCGGAGGGCAGGTTCTATGGCTACACCTTC; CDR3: CASSAEGRFYGYTF
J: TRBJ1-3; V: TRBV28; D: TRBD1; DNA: TGTGCCAGCACTACGGGACAGGGGAGAAACACCATATATTTT; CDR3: CASTTGQGRNTIYF